The present T cell receptor (beta chain) was sequenced within a study of PD-1 blockade in classical Hodgkin lymphoma. Time point here: cycle 4 day 1 (C4D1), after about 6 weeks of nivolumab. All patients experienced relapse after autologous stem cell transplantation, and brentuximab vedotin exposure was variable. CDR3 length: 15 residues. Between the trimmed V and J ends, which lost 5 bases and 2 bases, there was a span of 13 bases. Per the germline V gene, CDR1 is SGHRS and CDR2 is YFSETQ. Generated by immunoSEQ multiplex PCR, the TCRdb table keeps only in-frame clones and is missing some. The table lists around 100,000 clones, 75% to 95% of them singletons, with about 2.9% in the top ten.

The receptor's source is a human donor with classical Hodgkin lymphoma. Sequencing was performed on peripheral blood mononuclear cells (PBMCs), taken before the fourth cycle of nivolumab. The rearrangement joins TRBV5-1 to TRBJ2-2; D might be TRBD1 or TRBD2, each matching 6 bases. DNA for the CDR3: TGCGCCAGCAGTCCCTACGGGGGCAACACCGGGGAGCTGTTTTTT. It yields the protein CASSPYGGNTGELFF.